This record covers a single T cell receptor beta chain. The antigen is not known. The data stem from a study of T-cell reconstitution after alpha-beta-depleted transplantation in children. Study findings and constraints: Several hundred expanded graft clones reportedly gave rise to the alpha-beta T cells present about two months after transplant.

A library of TCRbeta sequences, prepared with unique molecular identifiers, was generated. Each CDR3 protein gets one entry after TCRdb re-called the PCR reads with MiXCR. This sample has roughly 100,000 distinct CDR3 sequences, with 7.5% to 9.5% found just once. V was cut by 9 bases and J by 0 bases, with 15 bases left in between. Germline CDR1 reads SGHDT; CDR2 reads YYEEEE. CDR3 length equals 15 residues. The sequence came from a boy aged 2 to 10 with acute lymphoblastic leukemia, due to receive a stem cell transplant. The sample consisted of PBMCs, taken before TCRalphabeta/CD19-depleted stem cell transplant. The chain uses TRBV5-6 and TRBJ1-4; D is possibly TRBD1 (5 bases). The CDR3 region is CATRGVIATNEKLFF. The CDR3 region has the DNA TGTGCCACCCGAGGGGTCATTGCAACTAATGAAAAACTGTTTTTT.